A single TCR beta chain is shown here with its context. This entry comes from a study of blood T cell repertoires in COVID-19. Across the whole study: Sites across the United States, Italy and Spain contributed samples from acute and convalescent COVID-19. From T cells, B-cell-depleted T cells, or PBMCs came the material, which was cDNA or gDNA.

Trimming at V came to 6 bases and at J to 9 bases, leaving 7 bases not matched to a gene. Germline lookup yields CDR1 ENHRY and CDR2 SYGVKD. The CDR3 spans 15 residues. Per the original data handling: Scientists estimated how many nucleated cells there were by amplifying reference gene primers. Sequencing used immunoSEQ multiplex PCR; TCRdb keeps in-frame clones, though not all of them. The DNA was the basis for D and trimming; V, J and clone size are from that table. The profile shows 200,000 to 250,000 clones, roughly 90% of them singletons. Sequencing input: peripheral blood. The clonotype originates from a man aged 65 to 79 with acute or convalescent COVID-19. This chain uses TRBV10-3 with TRBJ2-1, with 14 bases matching TRBD2. The CDR3 DNA follows: TGTGCCATCAGCCCGAGACTAGCGGGAGGGGGTGAGCAGTTCTTC. Its protein is CAISPRLAGGGEQFF.